These T cell receptor beta chains were read from a single sample in a study of Graves' ophthalmopathy and Graves' hyperthyroidism. MiXCR, run by TCRdb on the multiplex PCR reads, gives a single entry per CDR3 protein. The sample has around 1,000,000 distinct CDR3 sequences; about two fifths are singletons. Sequencing was performed on peripheral blood or thyroid tissue (not recorded which). The receptors here all came from an adult man with Graves' hyperthyroidism. CDR3s include the opening cysteine and the closing phenylalanine or tryptophan. D genes are given only for firm matches. Clone sizes are given selectively: once, few, many, or a class where the clone is expanded.

d_call	v_call	j_call	clone_size	cdr3_aa	cdr3_nt
TRBD1	TRBV6-6	TRBJ1-5	.	CASSYSMMVGQGDNQPQHF	TGTGCCAGCAGTTACTCGATGATGGTGGGACAGGGGGACAATCAGCCCCAGCATTTT
TRBD1	TRBV9	TRBJ2-7	many	CASSVAAGGGEQYF	TGTGCCAGCAGCGTAGCTGCAGGGGGCGGCGAGCAGTACTTC
.	TRBV3-1	TRBJ1-2	.	CASSQNDGPNYGYTF	TGTGCCAGCAGCCAAAATGACGGACCTAACTATGGCTACACCTTC
TRBD1	TRBV10-3	TRBJ1-3	few	CAISESTYLRGPTSGNTIYF	TGTGCCATCAGTGAGTCGACTTACTTAAGGGGGCCCACCTCTGGAAACACCATATATTTT
.	TRBV20-1	TRBJ2-7	many	CSANDGTSYEQYF	TGCAGTGCCAATGACGGAACCTCCTACGAGCAGTACTTC
.	TRBV14	TRBJ2-2	.	CASSHRTGTGELFF	TGTGCCAGCAGCCATAGGACGGGGACCGGGGAGCTGTTTTTT
TRBD2	TRBV2	TRBJ2-3	.	CASKEGSGGGDTQYF	TGTGCCAGCAAGGAGGGGAGCGGGGGTGGGGATACGCAGTATTTT
.	TRBV7-2	TRBJ1-1	.	CASSLDRAGTTEAFF	TGTGCCAGCAGCTTAGATCGGGCCGGGACCACTGAAGCTTTCTTT
.	TRBV20-1	TRBJ2-7	few	CSASEARDTNEQYF	TGCAGTGCTAGCGAAGCGCGCGATACAAACGAGCAGTACTTC
.	TRBV28	TRBJ1-5	.	CASSLDSSPRPQHF	TGTGCCAGCAGCCTAGACAGCTCCCCTAGGCCCCAGCATTTT
TRBD1	TRBV7-9	TRBJ2-7	few	CASSVEKGAPTYEQYF	TGTGCCAGCAGCGTCGAGAAGGGGGCGCCGACCTACGAGCAGTACTTC
.	TRBV11-2	TRBJ2-3	few	CASSLALADTQYF	TGTGCCAGCAGCTTAGCCCTTGCAGATACGCAGTATTTT
.	TRBV7-9	TRBJ2-2	many	CASSRGRSEAGELFF	TGTGCCAGCAGTCGAGGCAGAAGTGAGGCCGGGGAGCTGTTTTTT
.	TRBV7-9	TRBJ2-5	many	CASSFNSQETQYF	TGTGCCAGCAGCTTCAATTCTCAAGAGACCCAGTACTTC
.	TRBV12-5	TRBJ2-7	.	CASSSGWGEQYF	TGTGCCAGCAGTTCAGGGTGGGGCGAGCAGTACTTC
TRBD1	TRBV20-1	TRBJ2-7	.	CSARPSPRDRGSSYEQYF	TGCAGTGCTAGACCATCGCCCCGGGACAGGGGTAGCTCCTACGAGCAGTACTTC
.	TRBV3-1	TRBJ2-7	few	CASSQDGALGVSYEQYF	TGTGCCAGCAGCCAAGATGGAGCCTTGGGGGTCTCCTACGAGCAGTACTTC
.	TRBV6-6	TRBJ2-2	.	CASSFSFPGELFF	TGTGCCAGCAGTTTCAGTTTTCCCGGGGAGCTGTTTTTT
.	TRBV2	TRBJ1-5	.	CASSPDGTNHQPQHF	TGTGCCAGCAGCCCGGACGGAACAAATCATCAGCCCCAGCATTTT
.	TRBV4-1	TRBJ1-4	many	CASSQAGRWEKLFF	TGCGCCAGCAGCCAAGCGGGGAGATGGGAAAAACTGTTTTTT
TRBD1	TRBV19	TRBJ2-6	.	CASSTHRTGGNVLTF	TGTGCCAGTAGTACCCACCGGACAGGGGGGAACGTCCTGACTTTC
.	TRBV7-8	TRBJ1-4	.	CASSLKGGKEKLFF	TGTGCCAGCAGCTTGAAGGGTGGGAAGGAAAAACTGTTTTTT
TRBD1	TRBV4-3	TRBJ1-2	many	CASSRVTGQDRYGYTF	TGCGCCAGCAGCCGAGTTACGGGACAGGATCGGTATGGCTACACCTTC
.	TRBV10-3	TRBJ2-5	many	CAISDPTGFQETQYF	TGTGCCATCAGTGACCCAACAGGTTTCCAAGAGACCCAGTACTTC
.	TRBV5-1	TRBJ2-2	.	CASSLDTPRELFF	TGCGCCAGCAGCTTGGACACGCCCCGGGAGCTGTTTTTT
TRBD1	TRBV20-1	TRBJ2-7	many	CSAMGTGTYEQYF	TGCAGTGCTATGGGGACAGGGACCTACGAGCAGTACTTC
.	TRBV29-1	TRBJ1-4	.	CSVEPRGTTNEKLFF	TGCAGCGTTGAACCAAGGGGGACAACTAATGAAAAACTGTTTTTT
.	TRBV6-6	TRBJ2-3	few	CASSRDTDTQYF	TGTGCCAGCTCTAGGGACACAGATACGCAGTATTTT
.	TRBV11-2	TRBJ1-5	many	CASSSGEYSNQPQHF	TGTGCCAGCAGCAGCGGAGAGTACAGCAATCAGCCCCAGCATTTT
TRBD1	TRBV7-2	TRBJ2-2	many	CASRSTGGRTGELFF	TGTGCCAGCAGGTCGACAGGGGGTCGCACCGGGGAGCTGTTTTTT
.	TRBV14	TRBJ2-5	many	CASSQEFSYQTQYF	TGTGCCAGCAGCCAAGAGTTTAGTTACCAGACCCAGTACTTC
TRBD1	TRBV20-1	TRBJ2-7	many	CSAPNRGSSYEQYF	TGCAGTGCTCCGAACAGGGGGAGCTCCTACGAGCAGTACTTC
.	TRBV10-3	TRBJ1-2	few	CAISEGNRANYGYTF	TGTGCCATCAGTGAGGGTAATAGGGCTAACTATGGCTACACCTTC
.	TRBV12-3/TRBV12-4	TRBJ1-1	.	CASSLSPGPPSVGTEAFF	TGTGCCAGCAGCCTATCACCCGGGCCCCCCTCAGTGGGGACTGAAGCTTTCTTT
TRBD2	TRBV24-1	TRBJ2-1	.	CATSDITSGIDEQFF	TGTGCCACCAGTGACATCACTAGCGGGATCGATGAGCAGTTCTTC
.	TRBV7-2	TRBJ1-2	many	CASSKRQPSNYGYTF	TGTGCCAGCAGCAAAAGACAGCCGTCTAACTATGGCTACACCTTC
.	TRBV20-1	TRBJ1-4	.	CSAREPWGRRNEKLFF	TGCAGTGCTAGAGAGCCTTGGGGGCGCAGGAATGAAAAACTGTTTTTT
TRBD1	TRBV19	TRBJ1-2	many	CASSIRRNDAGQEYPYGYTF	TGTGCCAGTAGTATACGAAGGAATGATGCGGGACAGGAGTACCCGTATGGCTACACCTTC
TRBD1	TRBV6-6	TRBJ2-2	few	CATRTGATGELFF	TGTGCCACGCGGACAGGGGCTACCGGGGAGCTGTTTTTT
.	TRBV15	TRBJ2-5	.	CATTKWGVGAQYF	TGTGCCACCACCAAATGGGGGGTGGGGGCCCAGTACTTC
.	TRBV25-1	TRBJ1-5	.	CASSEYTQPQHF	TGTGCCAGCAGTGAATATACCCAGCCCCAGCATTTT